A single sample gave rise to the 14 T cell receptor beta chains below, sequenced in a study of blood T cell repertoires in COVID-19. The method was immunoSEQ multiplex PCR; TCRdb's version includes in-frame clones alone and lacks a portion of them. The repertoire consists of approximately 170,000 clones, with around 91% occurring once and the leading ten covering about 0.77%. Sequencing input: PBMCs or T cells enriched from blood (not recorded which). These receptors all stem from a woman aged 18 to 35 who had recovered from COVID-19.

The chain has TRBV27 and TRBJ2-4; TRBD1 matches 10 bases. The germline V gene has CDR1 MNHEY and CDR2 SMNVEV (reference sequence). Trimming removed 3 bases from V and 3 bases from J; junction bases left unmatched: 11. The CDR3 covers 18 residues. CDR3 DNA: TGTGCCAGCAGTTTCCCTCCGGGACAGGGGAGTGGCAAAAACATTCAGTACTTC. Translating it yields CASSFPPGQGSGKNIQYF.

The V gene is TRBV7-2, the J gene TRBJ2-1, with 7 positions matching TRBD2. Germline-derived CDR1 and CDR2 are SGHTA and FQGNSA. This CDR3 comprises 15 residues. J gave up 7 bases and V 8 bases, and 14 bases lay outside the gene matches. CDR3 in amino acids: CASGRAGVSMNEQFF. For the CDR3, the DNA is TGTGCCAGCGGTCGGGCGGGAGTATCAATGAATGAGCAGTTCTTC.

The chain carries TRBV5-1 and TRBJ1-3; TRBD1 might be the D (5 bases). There are 13 residues in the CDR3. Germline CDR1 reads SGHRS; CDR2 reads YFSETQ. V was cut by 0 bases and J by 9 bases, with 10 bases left in between. The CDR3 sequence is CASSLAGKSTIYF. DNA for the CDR3: TGCGCCAGCAGCTTGGCAGGGAAGAGCACCATATATTTT.

The rearrangement uses TRBV18 and TRBJ2-7; no firm D call. Trimming left V 2 bases short and J 2 bases short, with 16 bases between. Germline CDR1 reads KGHSH; CDR2 reads LQKENI. This CDR3 has 16 residues. DNA of the CDR3: TGTGCCAGCTCACCAATTGGCGGCACGTCCGCCTACGAGCAGTACTTC. Its protein product is CASSPIGGTSAYEQYF.

The rearrangement links TRBV9 to TRBJ1-2, with D possibly matching TRBD1 (6 bases). V gave up 1 base and J gave up 4 bases, with 17 bases separating them. Germline assignment: CDR1 SGDLS and CDR2 YYNGEE. The CDR3 spans 16 residues. Written as DNA, the CDR3 is TGTGCCAGCAGCGTAACAGGGAATCCAGGGTTCTATGGCTACACCTTC. It is translated as CASSVTGNPGFYGYTF.

The chain combines TRBV11-2 with TRBJ2-7, with D possibly matching TRBD2 (5 bases). The V end lost 5 bases, the J end lost 4 bases, and 15 bases lay between the germline ends. The CDR3 runs to 14 residues. In germline, CDR1 is SGHAT, CDR2 FQNNGV. The CDR3 nucleotides are TGTGCCAGCAGCCAAACCAAGAGGGTGTACGAGCAGTACTTC. Translated: CASSQTKRVYEQYF.

V is TRBV6-1 and J is TRBJ1-5, with unresolved D. The V end was cut by 3 bases, the J end by 6 bases, with 15 bases between. The CDR3 consists of 15 residues. Looked up from germline, CDR1 is MNHNS and CDR2 is SASEGT. The CDR3, as DNA: TGTGCCAGCAGTGAGGTGGGCCCCGCCCGTCAGCCCCAGCATTTT. This translates into CASSEVGPARQPQHF.

The V gene is TRBV24-1, the J gene TRBJ2-3; D is possibly TRBD1 (6 bases). The CDR3 is 15 residues long. Looked up from germline, CDR1 is KGHDR and CDR2 is SFDVKD. Trimming took 3 bases from V and 0 from J, leaving 9 bases between them. The CDR3 DNA follows: TGTGCCACCAGTGATAACAGGGCTAGCACAGATACGCAGTATTTT. Amino acid sequence: CATSDNRASTDTQYF.

V and J are TRBV11-3 and TRBJ2-1, with 10 bases matching TRBD2. The V and J ends lost 5 bases and 8 bases, in that order; junction bases with no gene match: 12. Germline-derived CDR1 and CDR2 are SGHNT and YENEEA. This CDR3 has 16 residues. The CDR3 nucleotides read TGTGCCAGCAGCACAGGGACTAGCGAGGCTTGGGATGAGCAGTTCTTC. Translation: CASSTGTSEAWDEQFF.

The chain combines TRBV27 with TRBJ1-5; D might be TRBD1 (5 bases). V lost 8 bases to trimming and J lost 2 bases, with 13 bases between them. The V gene's germline CDR1 is MNHEY and CDR2 SMNVEV (reference sequence). The CDR3 is 14 residues long. The CDR3 DNA reads TGTGCCAGCGGTCACAGGTTGGGCAATCAGCCCCAGCATTTT. The encoded protein is CASGHRLGNQPQHF.

This rearrangement joins TRBV25-1 to TRBJ2-1; TRBD1 might be the D (6 bases). Germline CDR1 is MGHDK and CDR2 is SYGVNS. Trimming left V 5 bases short and J 1 base short, with 15 bases between. The length of the CDR3 is 16 residues. The chain's CDR3 is CASSPMSGESYNEQFF. The CDR3 nucleotides are TGTGCCAGCAGTCCCATGTCAGGGGAATCCTACAATGAGCAGTTCTTC.

The V call is TRBV27, the J call TRBJ2-7, with D perhaps TRBD2 (6 bases). The germline V gene has CDR1 MNHEY and CDR2 SMNVEV (reference sequence). The CDR3 loop spans 12 amino acids. Trimming took off 8 bases at V and 6 bases at J, with 14 bases between the two ends. In DNA, the CDR3 is TGTGCCAGCGGGCACCAGGGAGGCGAGCAGTACTTC. Its protein is CASGHQGGEQYF.

The genes are TRBV10-3 and TRBJ2-3; maybe TRBD2 (7 bases). The CDR3 length is 16 residues. The V gene's germline CDR1 is ENHRY and CDR2 SYGVKD. V lost 10 bases and J lost 3, with 23 bases in between. In DNA form, the CDR3 reads TGTGCCACCACGGACCTGCGGACAGCGGGAACAGATACGCAGTATTTT. Protein sequence: CATTDLRTAGTDTQYF.

In this sample, this clone turned up a few times. This chain connects TRBV28 to TRBJ1-6; D not certain. The CDR3 is made up of 15 amino acids. Trimming removed 3 bases from V and 8 bases from J, with 14 bases in between. CDR1 MDHEN and CDR2 SYDVKM come from the germline V gene. CDR3 sequence reads: CASSLSGVGDSPLHF. The CDR3 coding sequence is TGTGCCAGCAGTTTGTCCGGGGTTGGGGATTCACCCCTCCACTTT. Full variable domain (rest looked up from reference TRBV28 and TRBJ1-6): DVKVTQSSRYLVKRTGEKVFLECVQDMDHENMFWYRQDPGLGLRLIYFSYDVKMKEKGDIPEGYSVSREKKERFSLILESASTNQTSMYLCASSLSGVGDSPLHFGNGTRLTVT.